These 21 T cell receptor beta chains were sequenced from one sample in a study of T cell changes during pregnancy in multiple sclerosis. Produced via immunoSEQ multiplex PCR; TCRdb's table is partial and in-frame only. Of about 70,000 clones listed, more than 90% are singletons. This specimen consisted of peripheral blood, obtained in the second trimester of pregnancy. The receptors come from a female donor in good health, enrolled as a control in a pregnancy study.

This clone was seen a single time. This chain connects TRBV7-2 to TRBJ2-7; 7 positions match TRBD1. V gave up 4 bases and J gave up 6 bases; unmatched junction bases: 9. From germline, CDR1 is SGHTA and CDR2 FQGNSA. The length of the CDR3 is 14 residues. Here the CDR3 reads CASSSPNRGREQYF. The CDR3 DNA is TGTGCCAGCAGCTCCCCGAACAGGGGCCGCGAGCAGTACTTC.

The chain carries TRBV5-4 and TRBJ1-4; 9 bases line up with TRBD1. Germline values: CDR1 SGHNT, CDR2 YYREEE (reference sequence). CDR3 length: 16 residues. Losses at the gene ends were 2 bases for V and 7 bases for J; bases not matched to a gene: 9. CDR3 in DNA: TGTGCCAGCAGCTTACCGGGACAGGGAGAAAGTGAAAAACTGTTTTTT. Protein product: CASSLPGQGESEKLFF.

The chain combines TRBV4-2 with TRBJ1-5; TRBD1 aligns across 9 bases. CDR1 is LGHNA and CDR2 is YNFKEQ in the germline V gene. CDR3 length equals 16 residues. Trimming at V came to 5 bases and at J to 4 bases, leaving 9 bases not matched to a gene. The CDR3 sequence: CASSKKQGAENQPQHF. The CDR3 coding sequence is TGTGCCAGCAGCAAAAAACAGGGGGCAGAGAATCAGCCCCAGCATTTT.

J is TRBJ1-6 and V is TRBV7-3; the D gene is possibly TRBD1 (6 bases). The germline V and J ends were trimmed by 5 bases and 9 bases, with 14 bases remaining between them. The CDR3 length is 14 residues. Germline assignment: CDR1 SGHTA and CDR2 FQGTGA. CDR3 residues: CASSLTGYSSPLHF. The DNA of the CDR3 is TGTGCCAGCAGCCTCACAGGGTATTCTTCACCCCTCCACTTT.

CDR3 nucleotides: TGTGCCAGCAAGGCACGGGACAACTACAATCAGCCCCAGCATTTT. It codes for CASKARDNYNQPQHF. This rearrangement joins TRBV2 to TRBJ1-5, with a tentative D call TRBD1 (6 bases). CDR1 SNHLY and CDR2 FYNNEI come from the germline V gene. Between the trimmed V and J ends, which lost 7 bases and 3 bases, there was a span of 16 bases. The CDR3 runs 15 residues.

This chain links TRBV19 with TRBJ1-3; weak D call: TRBD1 (5 bases). The CDR3 loop spans 14 amino acids. Trimming left V 5 bases short and J 1 base short, with 9 bases between. The germline V gene encodes CDR1 LNHDA and CDR2 SQIVND (reference sequence). CDR3 region: CASSSPGSGNTIYF. The CDR3 nucleotides are TGTGCCAGTAGTTCTCCAGGGTCTGGAAACACCATATATTTT.

This chain links TRBV10-3 with TRBJ2-1; D perhaps matches TRBD2 (7 bases). The CDR3 runs 15 residues. Germline assignment: CDR1 ENHRY and CDR2 SYGVKD. Trimming left V 5 bases short and J 7 bases short, with 18 bases between. The CDR3 coding sequence is TGTGCCATCAGTAAGGGGGGGAAAGTTACGAATGAGCAGTTCTTC. Translated, it gives CAISKGGKVTNEQFF.

The rearrangement joins TRBV15 to TRBJ1-5; TRBD1 aligns across 8 bases. The CDR3 consists of 15 residues. The V gene end was trimmed by 1 base and the J gene end by 5 bases; junction bases not matched to a gene: 4. Germline values: CDR1 LNHNV, CDR2 YYDKDF (reference sequence). The CDR3 DNA reads TGTGCCACCAGCAGAGCCGGGACAGGATATCAGCCCCAGCATTTT. Its translation: CATSRAGTGYQPQHF.

V and J are TRBV27 and TRBJ2-7; unclear D gene. The CDR3 runs 13 residues. Deletions cut 5 bases from V and 2 bases from J, with 10 bases between. From germline, CDR1 is MNHEY and CDR2 SMNVEV (reference sequence). In DNA form, the CDR3 reads TGTGCCAGCAGTCAAACACCCGCCTACGAGCAGTACTTC. It codes for CASSQTPAYEQYF.

In DNA form, the CDR3 reads TGTGCCAGCAGCTTAGCAGGGAGTGGGGCCAACGTCCTGACTTTC. Its protein product is CASSLAGSGANVLTF. The chain links TRBV7-6 to TRBJ2-6, with D perhaps TRBD2 (5 bases). CDR3 size: 15 residues. Germline CDR1 reads SGHVS; CDR2 reads FNYEAQ. The V and J ends lost 0 bases and 3 bases respectively, with 6 bases between them.

The V call is TRBV5-8, the J call TRBJ1-1; D unclear. Germline assignment: CDR1 SGHTS and CDR2 YDEGEE. The CDR3 has 14 amino acids. V shed 0 bases and J shed 0 bases, with 6 bases lying between them. This chain's CDR3 is CASSLGTLNTEAFF. CDR3 nucleotide sequence: TGTGCCAGCAGCTTGGGTACACTGAACACTGAAGCTTTCTTT.

The gene calls are TRBV7-2 and TRBJ1-4; no reliable D call. V lost 5 bases and J lost 8, with 18 bases in between. Looked up from germline, CDR1 is SGHTA and CDR2 is FQGNSA. The CDR3 has 15 residues. Here the CDR3 DNA reads TGTGCCAGCAGCCCACCGACAATCGGTGGCGAAAAACTGTTTTTT. As protein: CASSPPTIGGEKLFF.

The chain couples TRBV14 to TRBJ2-1; possibly TRBD2 for D (7 bases). Germline CDR1 SGHDN, CDR2 FVKESK. CDR3 size: 16 residues. The ends were cut back, 0 bases at V and 0 bases at J, with 9 bases in the middle. CDR3 sequence reads: CASSQDGGASYNEQFF. The CDR3 region has the DNA TGTGCCAGCAGCCAAGATGGGGGGGCCTCCTACAATGAGCAGTTCTTC.

The gene calls are TRBV5-4 and TRBJ1-2; no reliable D call. V gave up 3 bases and J gave up 5 bases, with 14 bases separating them. Germline values: CDR1 SGHNT, CDR2 YYREEE (reference sequence). The CDR3 extends over 14 amino acids. This CDR3 is CASSSSGVEYGYTF. The CDR3 bases are TGTGCCAGCAGCTCGTCCGGGGTGGAGTATGGCTACACCTTC.

The chain combines TRBV7-6 with TRBJ2-2; a possible D gene is TRBD2 (6 bases). Looked up from germline, CDR1 is SGHVS and CDR2 is FNYEAQ. Trimming shortened V by 0 bases and J by 6 bases, and 8 bases separated the two germline ends. The CDR3 loop spans 14 amino acids. CDR3: CASSLAPGAGELFF. CDR3 nucleotides: TGTGCCAGCAGCTTAGCCCCGGGGGCCGGGGAGCTGTTTTTT.

The chain carries TRBV4-3 and TRBJ2-7, with 7 bases that match TRBD1. From germline, CDR1 is LGHNA and CDR2 YSLEER. J gave up 7 bases and V 1 base, and 4 bases lay outside the gene matches. This CDR3 spans 13 amino acids. This chain's CDR3 is CASSQASGGEQYF. The CDR3 nucleotides are TGCGCCAGCAGCCAAGCGTCAGGGGGAGAGCAGTACTTC.

The chain combines TRBV5-5 with TRBJ1-1; weak D call: TRBD1 (6 bases). CDR3 length: 15 residues. Germline CDR1 SGHKS, CDR2 YYEKEE (reference sequence). The V end lost 4 bases, the J end lost 3 bases, and 16 bases lay between the germline ends. CDR3 protein: CASSPFLGADTEAFF. CDR3 DNA sequence: TGTGCCAGCAGCCCCTTCTTGGGGGCCGACACTGAAGCTTTCTTT.

The chain employs TRBV14 and TRBJ2-2; TRBD1 is a possible D gene (6 bases). CDR3 size: 13 residues. From germline, CDR1 is SGHDN and CDR2 FVKESK. V was cut by 5 bases and J by 10 bases, with 14 bases left in between. CDR3 region: CASSRTGPAELFF. DNA of the CDR3: TGTGCCAGCAGCAGAACAGGGCCGGCGGAGCTGTTTTTT.

The chain links TRBV27 to TRBJ2-4; TRBD1 agrees at 7 bases. V lost 0 bases and J lost 4; bases outside the gene matches: 3. This CDR3 has 15 residues. CDR1 and CDR2 (germline): MNHEY, SMNVEV (reference sequence). This CDR3 is CASSLSGTVKNIQYF. The DNA for the CDR3 is TGTGCCAGCAGTTTATCCGGGACAGTAAAAAACATTCAGTACTTC.

This chain links TRBV14 with TRBJ2-6, with D possibly matching TRBD1 (5 bases). With 0 bases removed from V and 1 base from J, the gap between germline ends came to 16 bases. Germline V gene data show CDR1 as SGHDN and CDR2 as FVKESK. The CDR3 length is 19 residues. CDR3 nucleotide sequence: TGTGCCAGCAGCCAAGATTTCCCGGGCAGGGCGTCTGGGGCCAACGTCCTGACTTTC. Protein sequence: CASSQDFPGRASGANVLTF.

The chain employs TRBV28 and TRBJ1-1; the D gene is possibly TRBD1 (6 bases). Per the germline V gene, CDR1 is MDHEN and CDR2 is SYDVKM. The CDR3 has 14 residues. V lost 5 bases, J lost 2 bases, and 12 bases lay in between. This CDR3 is CASSTTGRNTEAFF. CDR3 nucleotide sequence: TGTGCCAGCAGTACGACAGGTCGTAACACTGAAGCTTTCTTT.